The T cell receptor beta chain under discussion was sequenced for a study of blood T cell repertoires in COVID-19. The authors' processing: Scientists estimated how many nucleated cells there were by amplifying reference gene primers. Assay used: immunoSEQ multiplex PCR; TCRdb lists only in-frame clones, some missing. V and J calls and clone size follow that table, whereas D and trimming were derived from the DNA. The table records about 270,000 clones, around 81% of them present only once. The CDR3 runs 11 residues. Germline V gene sequence: CDR1 MNHEY, CDR2 SVGEGT. Trimming removed 4 bases at V and 6 bases at J, with 6 bases between.

The chain is built from TRBV6-2 or TRBV6-3 and TRBJ1-2; no firm D call. This clonotype was sampled from a woman between 55 and 75 years old with active or convalescent COVID-19. The sample comprised peripheral blood. CDR3 region: CASSFENGYTF. CDR3 nucleotide sequence: TGTGCCAGCAGTTTTGAGAATGGCTACACCTTC.